These T cell receptor beta chains were read from a single sample in a study of regulatory T cells in long-lasting Graves disease. TCRdb reanalysed the multiplex PCR reads using MiXCR and keeps one entry per CDR3 protein. The sample lists roughly 350,000 distinct CDR3 sequences, 16% seen once, with 25% to 30% in the top ten. The sample was also reused in another study, on T cells in Graves' hyperthyroidism and ophthalmopathy.

Sequenced material: peripheral blood mononuclear cells (PBMCs), taken at new diagnosis, from a patient treated with antithyroid drugs. The receptors were gathered from a man in his forties or fifties with Graves disease. Both conserved end residues are part of each CDR3. Fields, in order: CDR3 length, J gene, D gene, V gene, clone size, CDR3 DNA, CDR3 protein. The D gene is left open where the match is weak. Clone size is not always given. Where it is, it says once, few, many or a class for expanded clones.

13,TRBJ2-3,TRBD1,TRBV4-3,many,TGCGCCAGCAGCCAGGACAGGGTTGATACGCAGTATTTT,CASSQDRVDTQYF
11,TRBJ2-3,TRBD2,TRBV28,few,TGTGCCAGCAGCCTCCGGGGGGCGCAGTATTTT,CASSLRGAQYF
14,TRBJ1-2,NA,TRBV24-1,NA,TGTGCCACCAGTGATAGGACACAAAACTATGGCTACACCTTC,CATSDRTQNYGYTF
16,TRBJ2-1,NA,TRBV11-2,many,TGTGCCAGCAGCCAACTCCGGGGTAAGCCCTACAATGAGCAGTTCTTC,CASSQLRGKPYNEQFF
19,TRBJ1-5,NA,TRBV6-2/TRBV6-3,few,TGTGCCAGCAGAGCAGCCGGGACGGACGCAGGGAGGGGCAATCAGCCCCAGCATTTT,CASRAAGTDAGRGNQPQHF
14,TRBJ2-3,NA,TRBV7-3,many,TGTGCCAGCAGCTACGGGCTCCCCTACGATACGCAGTATTTT,CASSYGLPYDTQYF
14,TRBJ2-3,NA,TRBV9,many,TGTGCCAGCAGCCCGACTGCACTCTCCGATACGCAGTATTTT,CASSPTALSDTQYF
12,TRBJ2-1,TRBD2,TRBV29-1,NA,TGCAGCGTCCGGGGGGGGTACAATGAGCAGTTCTTC,CSVRGGYNEQFF
13,TRBJ2-1,TRBD2,TRBV6-1,few,TGTGCCAGCAGTATGGCTAGCGGGTCTGAGCAGTTCTTC,CASSMASGSEQFF
13,TRBJ2-3,TRBD2,TRBV4-3,few,TGCGCCAGCAGCCAGGCGGGGGGTGATACGCAGTATTTT,CASSQAGGDTQYF
14,TRBJ1-5,NA,TRBV28,many,TGTGCCAGCAGAACATACAGGGGCAATCAGCCCCAGCATTTT,CASRTYRGNQPQHF
13,TRBJ2-5,NA,TRBV7-9,many,TGTGCCAGCAGTCCGCTGGGGGAAGAGACCCAGTACTTC,CASSPLGEETQYF
14,TRBJ2-2,NA,TRBV10-3,NA,TGTGCCATGGGACCATCTACGAACACCGGGGAGCTGTTTTTT,CAMGPSTNTGELFF